The 19 T cell receptor beta chains presented below share a single source sample, sequenced in a study of T cell clonality in common variable immunodeficiency. Findings and caveats of the study: Reportedly, TCR beta sequences from common variable immunodeficiency showed fewer deletions and N-nucleotide insertions.

These receptors' targets are unknown. Sequencing used immunoSEQ multiplex PCR; TCRdb keeps in-frame clones, though not all of them. The sample contains about 28,000 clones, none of them singletons. The sequenced material came from peripheral blood mononuclear cells. Receptors were obtained from a human donor with common variable immunodeficiency.

Relative to its sample, this clone is medium-sized (0.01 to 0.1%). Coverage ceases 3 residues before the CDR3 finishes, and the germline J gene fills in the end. The chain combines TRBV29-1 with TRBJ2-5, with D maybe TRBD2 (5 bases). Per germline, CDR1 SQVTM and CDR2 ANQGSEA. Trimming left V 5 bases short and J 4 bases short, with 8 bases between. This CDR3 contains 11 residues. CDR3 DNA (partial): TGCAGCGTTCGGACTGGAGAGACC. Residues: CSVRTGET. The whole CDR3 protein is CSVRTGETQYF.

This clone appeared many times. The read finishes 3 residues shy of the CDR3 end, and the germline J gene is used to complete it. The gene calls are TRBV19 and TRBJ2-7; maybe TRBD1 (5 bases). V was cut by 5 bases and J by 3 bases, with 14 bases left in between. The CDR3 runs to 14 residues. Looked up from germline, CDR1 is LNHDA and CDR2 is SQIVND (reference sequence). CDR3 region: CASSRQLINYEQYF. The CDR3 DNA, read in part, is TGTGCCAGTAGTCGACAGTTAATAAACTACGAG.

With regard to this clone: The read ends 3 residues before the CDR3 terminus; that terminus is restored from the germline J gene. V usage is TRBV5-1 and J usage is TRBJ1-1; 10 bases fit TRBD1. The germline V gene encodes CDR1 SGHRS and CDR2 YFSETQ. The CDR3 is 14 residues long. The part of the CDR3 DNA that was read is TGCGCCAGCAGCTGGGGACAGGGGCCCTCGGAA. Translated: CASSWGQGPSE. The full CDR3 is CASSWGQGPSEAFF.

In this sample, this clone turned up many times. The observed sequence ends 3 residues before the CDR3 terminus, with the missing tail filled in from the germline J gene. This rearrangement joins TRBV2 to TRBJ2-7, with a weak D call TRBD1 (6 bases). Trimming took 5 bases from V and 2 from J, leaving 16 bases between them. Germline V gene lookup returns CDR1 SNHLY and CDR2 FYNNEI. This CDR3 spans 15 amino acids. CDR3 in amino acids: CASSTGVGGPYEQYF. The covered CDR3 bases are TGTGCCAGCAGTACCGGAGTAGGGGGTCCCTACGAG.

Details on this clone: The missing CDR3 end, 3 residues past where the read stops, is filled in from the germline J gene. The genes are TRBV18 and TRBJ1-2; D gene uncertain. Germline V gene data show CDR1 as KGHSH and CDR2 as LQKENI. Between the trimmed V and J ends, which lost 6 bases and 1 base, there was a span of 18 bases. The CDR3 consists of 16 residues. The CDR3 loop is CASSPVQSQSNYGYTF. CDR3 DNA, as far as it was read: TGTGCCAGCTCTCCAGTCCAGAGTCAGAGTAACTATGGC.

This clone was picked up a small number of times. Sequencing ends 3 residues short of the CDR3 end; the germline J gene provides the rest. The chain is built from TRBV2 and TRBJ1-3; the D gene is possibly TRBD1 (6 bases). V was cut by 3 bases and J by 0 bases, with 15 bases left in between. Germline loops: CDR1 SNHLY, CDR2 FYNNEI. This CDR3 has 17 amino acids. CDR3 DNA (partial): TGTGCCAGCAGTGATTCGACAGGTTTCAACTCTGGAAACACC. This encodes CASSDSTGFNSGNT. The full CDR3 is CASSDSTGFNSGNTIYF.

This clone was seen many times. The read ends 3 residues shy of where the CDR3 ends; the end is completed using the germline J gene. The chain recombines TRBV10-1 with TRBJ1-2; D may be TRBD1 (6 bases). CDR1 is WNHNN and CDR2 is SYGVQD in the germline V gene (reference sequence). This CDR3 is built from 13 residues. The germline V and J ends were trimmed by 2 bases and 4 bases, with 8 bases remaining between them. The CDR3 sequence: CASSEQGPYGYTF. CDR3 DNA, as far as it was read: TGCGCCAGCAGTGAGCAGGGGCCCTATGGC.

This clone has ten or more counts. The read ends 3 residues early relative to the CDR3; the germline J gene fills the gap. This rearrangement joins TRBV4-2 to TRBJ2-3; D may be TRBD1 (5 bases). Trimming pared 11 bases from V and 4 bases from J, leaving 13 bases between. Per the germline V gene, CDR1 is LGHNA and CDR2 is YNFKEQ. The CDR3 consists of 12 residues. CDR3 residues: CACQGSADTQYF. The DNA read from the CDR3 is TGTGCCTGCCAGGGAAGTGCAGATACG.

This clone was counted at least ten times. The CDR3 here is CASSPRVAVQETQYF. CDR3 bases read: TGTGCCAGCTCTCCCCGGGTAGCGGTGCAAGAGACC. The genes are TRBV18 and TRBJ2-5; D may be TRBD2 (6 bases). Coverage ceases 3 residues before the CDR3 finishes, and the germline J gene fills in the end. Looked up from germline, CDR1 is KGHSH and CDR2 is LQKENI. The CDR3 covers 15 residues. Trimming took 6 bases from V and 2 from J, leaving 16 bases between them.

This clone has ten or more counts. Read coverage stops 3 residues before the CDR3 terminus; the germline J gene supplies the remainder. The chain is built from TRBV19 and TRBJ2-3, with 9 bases aligning to TRBD2. This CDR3 is 15 amino acids long. Germline values: CDR1 LNHDA, CDR2 SQIVND (reference sequence). V was clipped by 4 bases and J by 2 bases; unmatched bases: 4. This CDR3 reads CASSTGLANTDTQYF. The covered CDR3 bases are TGTGCCAGTAGTACCGGACTAGCGAACACAGATACG.

This clone was picked up many times. The CDR3 is cut off 3 residues early in the read; its end comes from the germline J gene. This chain connects TRBV20-1 to TRBJ1-2; D uncertain. V was trimmed by 1 base and J by 2 bases, leaving 11 bases between them. This CDR3 contains 14 residues. Per germline, CDR1 DFQATT and CDR2 SNEGSKA (reference sequence). The CDR3: CSARVVAENYGYTF. Partial CDR3 DNA: TGCAGTGCTAGAGTCGTTGCGGAGAACTATGGC.

This clone appeared many times. The CDR3 extends 3 residues past the end of the read, so its final part is completed from the germline J gene. The chain uses TRBV19 and TRBJ2-1; 12 bases match TRBD2. Germline CDR1 is LNHDA and CDR2 is SQIVND (reference sequence). V gave up 5 bases and J gave up 6 bases; unmatched junction bases: 8. This CDR3 has 16 amino acids. This chain's CDR3 is CASSLSGLAGSNEQFF. The covered CDR3 bases are TGTGCCAGTAGTCTATCAGGACTAGCGGGATCCAATGAG.

This clone was seen a handful of times. The read finishes 3 residues shy of the CDR3 end, and the germline J gene is used to complete it. This sequence joins TRBV7-6 and TRBJ1-2, with D possibly being TRBD1 (5 bases). V shed 5 bases and J shed 6 bases, with 16 bases lying between them. The germline V gene has CDR1 SGHVS and CDR2 FNYEAQ. The CDR3 has 14 residues. The chain's CDR3 is CASSQHGGSHGYTF. The sequenced CDR3 bases are TGTGCCAGCAGCCAGCATGGGGGGTCCCATGGC.

This clone appeared many times. The read ends 3 residues early relative to the CDR3; the germline J gene fills the gap. This sequence joins TRBV11-3 and TRBJ2-1; possible D gene TRBD2, 5 bases. Germline CDR1 reads SGHNT; CDR2 reads YENEEA. The CDR3 sequence is 13 residues long. Trimming left V 2 bases short and J 8 bases short, with 10 bases between. The CDR3 loop is CASSLRNSDEQFF. CDR3 DNA, as far as it was read: TGTGCCAGCAGCTTACGTAATAGCGATGAG.

Points on this clone: The read ends 3 residues before the CDR3 terminus; that terminus is restored from the germline J gene. The genes are TRBV2 and TRBJ2-3; D not resolved. CDR1 and CDR2 from the germline V gene are SNHLY and FYNNEI. The CDR3 is 17 amino acids. V lost 1 base and J lost 0, with 14 bases in between. CDR3 DNA (partial): TGTGCCAGCAGTGAAGGCGGCACCCGTACTAGCACAGATACG. Protein: CASSEGGTRTSTDT. From start to end, the CDR3 is CASSEGGTRTSTDTQYF.

This clone has a handful of counts. The CDR3 end lies 3 residues beyond the end of the read and is filled in from the germline J gene. The chain employs TRBV29-1 and TRBJ2-3; D ambiguous. CDR3 length: 11 amino acids. Germline CDR1 is SQVTM and CDR2 is ANQGSEA. The V end was cut by 2 bases, the J end by 6 bases, with 6 bases between. CDR3 DNA, as far as it was read: TGCAGCGTTGAACAGGCGGATACG. This sequence encodes CSVEQADT. The CDR3 as a whole reads CSVEQADTQYF.

This clone is labeled as medium-sized. The read terminates 3 residues ahead of where the CDR3 ends, so the germline J gene completes it. The genes are TRBV19 and TRBJ1-1; 8 positions agree with TRBD1. CDR1 and CDR2 from the germline V gene are LNHDA and SQIVND (reference sequence). Trimming at V came to 7 bases and at J to 7 bases, leaving 20 bases not matched to a gene. The CDR3 loop spans 17 amino acids. Partial CDR3 DNA: TGTGCCAGTACCATGACAGGGGTTAGACTACGGGTTATTGAA. Translated, it gives CASTMTGVRLRVIE. The entire CDR3 protein reads CASTMTGVRLRVIEAFF.

This clone was observed a few times. From the germline J gene comes the end of the CDR3, since the read stops 3 residues before it. J is TRBJ2-2 and V is TRBV11-3; unclear D gene. The CDR3 totals 14 residues. V was trimmed by 1 base and J by 4 bases, leaving 7 bases between them. The V gene's germline CDR1 is SGHNT and CDR2 YENEEA. CDR3 amino acids: CASSLVASTGELFF. The CDR3 bases that were read are TGTGCCAGCAGCTTAGTGGCCAGCACCGGGGAG.

Only a few counts were recorded for this clone. The read ends 3 residues early relative to the CDR3; the germline J gene fills the gap. J is TRBJ1-2 and V is TRBV7-9; TRBD1 matches 9 bases. The V gene end was trimmed by 1 base and the J gene end by 6 bases; junction bases not matched to a gene: 6. The germline V gene has CDR1 SEHNR and CDR2 FQNEAQ (reference sequence). There are 15 residues in the CDR3. CDR3 bases read: TGTGCCAGCAGCTTAGAGCTGGGACAGGGAAATGGC. This gives the protein CASSLELGQGNG. The whole CDR3 reads CASSLELGQGNGYTF.